The next 13 T cell receptor beta chains were all read from a single sample in a study of blood T cell repertoires in COVID-19. TCRdb's copy holds only in-frame clones and misses some; the assay was immunoSEQ multiplex PCR. The profile shows some 58,000 clones, approximately 80% of them singletons. Sequencing was performed on peripheral blood. Receptors were obtained from a man in his fifties or sixties with COVID-19, enrolled during active disease.

This sequence joins TRBV5-1 and TRBJ1-5; the match to TRBD1 covers 7 bases. This CDR3 has 13 residues. V was clipped by 1 base and J by 5 bases; unmatched bases: 0. CDR1 and CDR2 (germline): SGHRS, YFSETQ. The CDR3 spells CASSLTGDQPQHF. CDR3 sequence (DNA): TGCGCCAGCAGCTTGACAGGGGATCAGCCCCAGCATTTT.

This clone was seen a single time. The V gene is TRBV5-8, the J gene TRBJ1-2, with D uncertain. V was cut by 4 bases and J by 0 bases, with 13 bases left in between. There are 15 residues in the CDR3. CDR1 is SGHTS, CDR2 YDEGEE, per germline. CDR3: CASSRYTGSNYGYTF. CDR3 in DNA: TGTGCCAGCAGCCGGTACACGGGGTCTAACTATGGCTACACCTTC. The full variable domain, its missing parts supplied by reference TRBV5-8 and TRBJ1-2, is EAGVTQSPTHLIKTRGQQATLRCSPISGHTSVYWYQQALGLGLQFLLWYDEGEERNRGNFPPRFSGRQFPNYSSELNVNALELEDSALYLCASSRYTGSNYGYTFGSGTRLTVV.

The rearrangement uses TRBV5-4 and TRBJ1-3; TRBD1 matches 10 bases. CDR3 length equals 14 residues. CDR1 is SGHNT and CDR2 is YYREEE in the germline V gene (reference sequence). The J segment lost 5 bases and the V segment lost 6 bases, leaving 5 bases of the junction unmatched. The CDR3 loop is CASTEGQGRNTIYF. In nucleotides, the CDR3 is TGTGCCAGCACCGAGGGACAGGGGAGAAACACCATATATTTT.

Concerning this clone: Other DNA sequences in the sample encode the same CDR3. The CDR3 bases are TGTGCCAGCAGCGTAGAAGATGCGGGGGGGCTTTACGAGCAGTACTTC. Protein: CASSVEDAGGLYEQYF. This chain connects TRBV9 to TRBJ2-7, with 9 bases lining up with TRBD2. V shed 0 bases and J 4 bases; nucleotides not matched to a gene: 8. The germline CDR1 and CDR2 sequences are SGDLS and YYNGEE. The CDR3 is made up of 16 amino acids.

The rearrangement uses TRBV10-3 and TRBJ2-7; 7 bases are a match to TRBD2. Germline lookup yields CDR1 ENHRY and CDR2 SYGVKD. V shed 6 bases and J 2 bases; nucleotides not matched to a gene: 7. The CDR3 loop spans 14 amino acids. The CDR3 DNA reads TGTGCCATCAGGGGTCCTAGCGGACCCTACGAGCAGTACTTC. It is translated as CAIRGPSGPYEQYF.

The sample holds one count of this clone. The genes are TRBV19 and TRBJ1-2; 7 positions agree with TRBD1. This CDR3 spans 14 amino acids. The ends lost 5 bases at V and 7 bases at J; junction bases unmatched: 10. In germline, CDR1 is LNHDA, CDR2 SQIVND (reference sequence). The DNA for the CDR3 is TGTGCCAGTAGTCCACGACAGGGACGAGCTGGCTACACCTTC. Its translation: CASSPRQGRAGYTF.

V is TRBV7-2 and J is TRBJ2-7; 8 nucleotides line up with TRBD2. The V gene's germline CDR1 is SGHTA and CDR2 FQGNSA. This CDR3 spans 15 amino acids. Losses at the gene ends were 1 base for V and 2 bases for J; bases not matched to a gene: 4. The CDR3 region is CASSLGLAGTYEQYF. CDR3 in DNA: TGTGCCAGCAGCTTAGGATTAGCGGGAACCTACGAGCAGTACTTC.

This clone was seen more than once but under ten times. The V call is TRBV7-8, the J call TRBJ2-5; a weak D match, TRBD2 (6 bases). Germline loops: CDR1 SGHVS, CDR2 FQNEAQ. V lost 2 bases and J lost 5, with 18 bases in between. The CDR3 length is 16 residues. The CDR3 DNA reads as TGTGCCAGCAGCTTAATGGGGACTGGGGTGAGGGAGACCCAGTACTTC. It specifies CASSLMGTGVRETQYF.

This clone was seen more than once but under ten times. The J gene is TRBJ1-1, the V gene TRBV5-4, with a possible D match to TRBD1 (5 bases). The length of the CDR3 is 12 residues. Germline V CDR1 and CDR2: SGHNT, YYREEE (reference sequence). The V and J ends lost 5 bases and 1 base respectively, with 6 bases between them. The CDR3 DNA sequence: TGTGCCAGCAGGGGGGGGAACACTGAAGCTTTCTTT. Amino acids: CASRGGNTEAFF.

J is TRBJ2-1 and V is TRBV5-6, with TRBD2 matching 14 bases. Germline V CDR1 and CDR2: SGHDT, YYEEEE. J lost 7 bases, V lost 4 bases, and 13 bases had no gene match. The length of the CDR3 is 18 residues. This CDR3 reads CASSRLPGLAGALNEQFF. In DNA form, the CDR3 reads TGTGCCAGCAGCCGTCTGCCGGGACTAGCGGGAGCCTTGAATGAGCAGTTCTTC.

The chain links TRBV4-1 to TRBJ2-5, with TRBD2 matching over 10 bases. This CDR3 spans 15 amino acids. Germline CDR1 and CDR2: MGHRA and YSYEKL. V was clipped by 3 bases and J by 5 bases; unmatched bases: 6. The CDR3 DNA sequence: TGCGCCAGCAGCCAGCCCACTAGCGGGGAGGAGACCCAGTACTTC. Translation gives CASSQPTSGEETQYF.

The chain is built from TRBV12-5 and TRBJ2-2; TRBD1 might be the D (6 bases). Per the germline V gene, CDR1 is LGHNT and CDR2 is FRNRAP. This CDR3 is 14 amino acids long. The V end was cut by 6 bases, the J end by 5 bases, with 13 bases between. CDR3 in amino acids: CASGRGAGTGELFF. The CDR3 DNA reads TGTGCTAGTGGCAGGGGCGCAGGGACCGGGGAGCTGTTTTTT.

The chain has TRBV21-1 and TRBJ1-2; the table's D call TRBD1 went unverified against the DNA. TRBV21-1 is deemed a pseudogene. The CDR3 consists of 17 residues. CDR3 protein: CASSNGETGARIYGYTF. For the CDR3, the DNA is TGTGCCAGCAGCAATGGGGAGACAGGGGCGAGAATCTATGGCTACACCTTC.